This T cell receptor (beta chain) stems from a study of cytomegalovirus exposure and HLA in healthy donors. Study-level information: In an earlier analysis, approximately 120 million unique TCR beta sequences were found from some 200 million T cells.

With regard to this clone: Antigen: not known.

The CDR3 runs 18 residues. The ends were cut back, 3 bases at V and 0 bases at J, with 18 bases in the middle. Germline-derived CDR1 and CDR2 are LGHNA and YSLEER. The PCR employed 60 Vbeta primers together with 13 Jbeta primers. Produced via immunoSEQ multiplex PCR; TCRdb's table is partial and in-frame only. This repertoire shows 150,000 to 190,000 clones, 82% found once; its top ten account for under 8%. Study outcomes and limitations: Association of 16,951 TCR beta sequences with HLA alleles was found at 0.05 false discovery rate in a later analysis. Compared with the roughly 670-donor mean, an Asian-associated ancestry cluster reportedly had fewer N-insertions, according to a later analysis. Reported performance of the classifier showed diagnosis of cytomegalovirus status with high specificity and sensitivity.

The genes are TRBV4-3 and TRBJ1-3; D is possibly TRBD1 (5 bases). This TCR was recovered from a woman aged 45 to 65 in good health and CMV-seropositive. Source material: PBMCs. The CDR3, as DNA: TGCGCCAGCAGCCACGGGGGTGAAGAGGAACACTCTGGAAACACCATATATTTT. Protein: CASSHGGEEEHSGNTIYF.